This passage covers 19 T cell receptor beta chains from one sample sequenced in a study of CD4+ T cells in melanoma. Clones were sequenced by immunoSEQ multiplex PCR, and TCRdb holds only the in-frame ones, with some missing. The table has around 13,000 clones, roughly 70% seen once. Sequenced input: cells from a culture (not recorded whether cultured in vitro). Receptors were obtained from a human donor with melanoma.

The chain is built from TRBV30 and TRBJ1-2, with D possibly matching TRBD1 (6 bases). Germline V lookup: CDR1 GTSNPN, CDR2 SVGIG (reference sequence). V was clipped by 2 bases and J by 7 bases, with 20 bases between them. The CDR3 has 15 amino acids. Here the CDR3 reads CAWSLHRTGRSGYTF. The CDR3 DNA reads as TGTGCCTGGAGTCTACATCGAACAGGGAGGTCTGGCTACACCTTC.

A few counts support this clone. This sequence joins TRBV5-1 and TRBJ1-2; 10 bases align to TRBD1. The CDR3 is 14 residues long. Germline CDR1 reads SGHRS; CDR2 reads YFSETQ. With 4 bases clipped from V and 2 bases from J, the junction kept 2 bases outside the gene matches. CDR3 region: CASSMGQGNYGYTF. The CDR3 coding sequence is TGCGCCAGCAGCATGGGACAGGGGAACTATGGCTACACCTTC.

This rearrangement joins TRBV7-2 to TRBJ2-1; 11 bases are a match to TRBD2. Germline lookup yields CDR1 SGHTA and CDR2 FQGNSA. The CDR3 contains 15 residues. Trimming cost V 2 bases and J 10 bases; bases outside gene matches: 7. DNA for the CDR3: TGTGCCAGCAGCTTACTAGCGGGGGGCCACTCGGAGCAGTTCTTC. Amino acids: CASSLLAGGHSEQFF.

This clone has only one observation. This chain links TRBV19 with TRBJ1-5; the D is unclear. CDR1 is LNHDA and CDR2 is SQIVND in the germline V gene (reference sequence). The CDR3 has 12 amino acids. The germline V and J ends were trimmed by 7 bases and 4 bases, with 8 bases remaining between them. The CDR3 coding sequence is TGTGCCAGTACAGCGGGGAATCAGCCCCAGCATTTT. Translated: CASTAGNQPQHF.

The CDR3 DNA sequence: TGTGCCAGCAGCGTCTTACCCGACGGTAACTATGGCTACACCTTC. Amino acids: CASSVLPDGNYGYTF. The chain uses TRBV9 and TRBJ1-2; D remains ambiguous. The CDR3 has 15 amino acids. Trimming pared 2 bases from V and 1 base from J, leaving 12 bases between. Germline CDR1 is SGDLS and CDR2 is YYNGEE.

J is TRBJ1-1 and V is TRBV30; D is ambiguous. V was cut by 5 bases and J by 5 bases, with 12 bases left in between. CDR1 and CDR2 from the germline V gene are GTSNPN and SVGIG (reference sequence). This CDR3 region has 12 residues. The CDR3 DNA is TGTGCCTGGCTGGTATTTGAGACTGAAGCTTTCTTT. Its translation: CAWLVFETEAFF.

There are a few counts of this clone. The rearrangement joins TRBV2 to TRBJ2-2; no clear D. V gave up 4 bases and J gave up 4 bases, with 16 bases separating them. Germline CDR1 SNHLY, CDR2 FYNNEI. This CDR3 is built from 16 residues. The CDR3: CASSGNWVRGTGELFF. The CDR3 bases are TGTGCCAGCAGTGGCAATTGGGTCCGTGGCACCGGGGAGCTGTTTTTT. Based on the CDR3 plus reference TRBV2 and TRBJ2-2, the full variable domain is EPEVTQTPSHQVTQMGQEVILRCVPISNHLYFYWYRQILGQKVEFLVSFYNNEISEKSEIFDDQFSVERPDGSNFTLKIRSTKLEDSAMYFCASSGNWVRGTGELFFGEGSRLTVL.

The gene calls are TRBV23-1 and TRBJ2-5, with D maybe TRBD2 (6 bases). TRBV23-1 is classed as an ORF, of uncertain function. The CDR3 is 17 residues long. Trimming took off 3 bases at V and 4 bases at J, with 21 bases between the two ends. In nucleotides, the CDR3 is TGCGCCAGCAGTCACGCCTCCAGATACGTGGGGGGAGAGACCCAGTACTTC. This encodes CASSHASRYVGGETQYF.

The V gene is TRBV6-6, the J gene TRBJ2-1, with D possibly matching TRBD2 (6 bases). Deletions cut 5 bases from V and 5 bases from J, with 10 bases between. Germline CDR1 and CDR2: MNHNY and SVGAGI (reference sequence). This CDR3 is built from 13 residues. The CDR3 loop is CASSKLADNEQFF. As DNA, the CDR3 is TGTGCCAGCAGTAAACTAGCAGACAATGAGCAGTTCTTC.

The chain has TRBV5-4 and TRBJ1-1; no reliable D call. The CDR3 runs 15 residues. Trimming pared 2 bases from V and 3 bases from J, leaving 14 bases between. CDR1 and CDR2 from the germline V gene are SGHNT and YYREEE (reference sequence). DNA for the CDR3: TGTGCCAGCAGCTTTAGATCCAGAGGAGACACTGAAGCTTTCTTT. Protein product: CASSFRSRGDTEAFF.

This clone came up a few times. The chain combines TRBV4-2 with TRBJ1-1; TRBD1 agrees at 7 bases. The CDR3 contains 15 residues. V gave up 4 bases and J gave up 4 bases; unmatched junction bases: 9. Germline V gives CDR1 LGHNA, CDR2 YNFKEQ. The CDR3 DNA is TGTGCCAGCAGCCTAGACAGGGCTGGGGGCACTGAAGCTTTCTTT. This codes for CASSLDRAGGTEAFF.

By frequency in the sample, this clone is large. The gene calls are TRBV6-1 and TRBJ2-7; a weak D match, TRBD1 (5 bases). This CDR3 contains 13 residues. Germline assignment: CDR1 MNHNS and CDR2 SASEGT. Trimming left V 5 bases short and J 4 bases short, with 12 bases between. The CDR3: CASSSGRQYEQYF. The CDR3 nucleotides are TGTGCCAGCAGTTCAGGGCGTCAGTACGAGCAGTACTTC.

The chain employs TRBV7-2 and TRBJ1-2, with 7 bases aligning to TRBD1. This CDR3 has 14 residues. Trimming took 2 bases from V and 6 from J; bases not matched to a gene: 6. Germline loops: CDR1 SGHTA, CDR2 FQGNSA. The CDR3 loop is CASSLKGGSHGYTF. In DNA form, the CDR3 reads TGTGCCAGCAGCTTAAAAGGGGGCTCCCATGGCTACACCTTC.

Written as DNA, the CDR3 is TGTGCCAGCAGTTACTCGTCAGGGGCCGGTTACGAGCAGTACTTC. It codes for CASSYSSGAGYEQYF. The chain has TRBV6-6 and TRBJ2-7, with D perhaps TRBD1 (6 bases). The germline CDR1 and CDR2 sequences are MNHNY and SVGAGI (reference sequence). The CDR3 is made up of 15 amino acids. Trimming removed 0 bases at V and 4 bases at J, with 13 bases between.

The chain combines TRBV4-1 with TRBJ2-7, with D tentatively TRBD1 or TRBD2 (5 bases each). V lost 6 bases to trimming and J lost 0 bases, with 18 bases between them. The germline V gene encodes CDR1 MGHRA and CDR2 YSYEKL. This CDR3 contains 16 residues. CDR3 in amino acids: CASSRIRDVSSYEQYF. The CDR3 DNA is TGCGCCAGCAGTCGAATAAGGGACGTCAGCTCCTACGAGCAGTACTTC.

The rearrangement uses TRBV5-1 and TRBJ2-3, with D hard to call. V dropped 4 bases and J dropped 5 bases, with 11 bases sitting between them. The length of the CDR3 is 13 residues. Germline V lookup: CDR1 SGHRS, CDR2 YFSETQ. The CDR3 reads CASSLRPGDTQYF. The CDR3 nucleotides are TGCGCCAGCAGCCTACGGCCGGGAGATACGCAGTATTTT.

The rearrangement uses TRBV2 and TRBJ2-7; D is possibly TRBD1 (5 bases). Germline V gene lookup returns CDR1 SNHLY and CDR2 FYNNEI. The CDR3 covers 15 residues. Trimming cost V 3 bases and J 3 bases, with 15 bases left between them. DNA of the CDR3: TGTGCCAGCAGTGACCTCTCAGGGTTGGACTACGAGCAGTACTTC. Translating gives CASSDLSGLDYEQYF.

This chain joins TRBV6-5 and TRBJ1-2, with TRBD1 matching 8 bases. The V gene end was trimmed by 5 bases and the J gene end by 4 bases; junction bases not matched to a gene: 6. The CDR3 length is 14 residues. Per germline, CDR1 MNHEY and CDR2 SVGAGI. The CDR3 DNA reads TGTGCCAGCAGTGAACCGGACAGGGCCTATGGCTACACCTTC. Translating gives CASSEPDRAYGYTF.

This clone has more than one count but fewer than ten. V usage is TRBV7-1 and J usage is TRBJ1-2; D remains unclear. TRBV7-1 is classed as an ORF, of uncertain function. This CDR3 is 13 amino acids long. V dropped 4 bases and J dropped 0 bases, with 6 bases sitting between them. CDR3 residues: CASSFLANYGYTF. CDR3 coding DNA: TGTGCCAGCAGCTTTTTGGCTAACTATGGCTACACCTTC.